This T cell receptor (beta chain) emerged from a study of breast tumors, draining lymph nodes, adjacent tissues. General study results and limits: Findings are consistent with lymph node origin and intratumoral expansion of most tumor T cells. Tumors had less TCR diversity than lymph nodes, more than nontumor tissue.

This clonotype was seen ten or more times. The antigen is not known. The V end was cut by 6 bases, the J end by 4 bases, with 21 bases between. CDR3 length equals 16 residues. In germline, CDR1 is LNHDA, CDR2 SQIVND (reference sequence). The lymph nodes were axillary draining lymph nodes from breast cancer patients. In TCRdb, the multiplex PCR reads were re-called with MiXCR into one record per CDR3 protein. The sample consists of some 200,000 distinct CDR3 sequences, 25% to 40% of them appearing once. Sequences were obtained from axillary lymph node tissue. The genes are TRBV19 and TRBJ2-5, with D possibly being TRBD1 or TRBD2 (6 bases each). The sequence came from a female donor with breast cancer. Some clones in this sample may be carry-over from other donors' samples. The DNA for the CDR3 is TGTGCCAGTAGCCCGAGGACGGGGGCGTTCGGAGAGACCCAGTACTTC. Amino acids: CASSPRTGAFGETQYF.